This T cell receptor (beta chain) was sequenced during a study of chemoradiotherapy in HPV16-positive cancers. On the study more broadly: Functional T-cell assays on a couple of HPV16-positive patients' cells defined candidate HPV-specific clones and common TCR motifs. Findings and caveats of the study: Only a couple of HPV16-positive patients supplied the functional HPV-specificity definition.

The CDR3 covers 15 residues. V shed 3 bases and J 5 bases; nucleotides not matched to a gene: 7. Per germline, CDR1 SGHRS and CDR2 YFSETQ. Points on this clone: As yet, its antigen is unknown.

Profiled with immunoSEQ multiplex PCR; TCRdb holds only in-frame clones, not every one. The sample lists about 24,000 clones; roughly 95% were seen once. This TCR derives from a human donor with HPV-associated anogenital cancer. The chain combines TRBV5-1 with TRBJ1-4; TRBD1 aligns across 7 bases. The sample was gathered from a patient who underwent chemoradiotherapy. The CDR3 DNA reads TGCGCCAGCAGCTCTTTGGGACAGAGCAATGAAAAACTGTTTTTT. Protein sequence: CASSSLGQSNEKLFF. The entire variable domain, with the rest obtained from reference TRBV5-1 and TRBJ1-4, is as follows: KAGVTQTPRYLIKTRGQQVTLSCSPISGHRSVSWYQQTPGQGLQFLFEYFSETQRNKGNFPGRFSGRQFSNSRSEMNVSTLELGDSALYLCASSSLGQSNEKLFFGSGTQLSVL.